The clone carrying this T cell receptor beta chain has a handful of counts. Sequenced by immunoSEQ multiplex PCR; TCRdb stores in-frame clones only, minus some. The data contain about 2.4 million clones, roughly 93% of them singletons. This sample is part of a study of shared clonotypes between healthy human individuals. This CDR3 has 13 residues. Deletions cut 3 bases from V and 3 bases from J, with 6 bases between. From germline, CDR1 is SGDLS and CDR2 YYNGEE. The V call is TRBV9, the J call TRBJ2-2; D gene unclear. The sequence derives from a man in his late teens or twenties in good health. Some clones in this sample may be carry-over from other donors' samples. What was sequenced was naive CD4+ T cells from PBMCs. The subset: CD45RA+ positively selected. CDR3 in DNA: TGTGCCAGCAGCGGCAGGTACACCGGGGAGCTGTTTTTT. Amino acids: CASSGRYTGELFF.